This T cell receptor beta chain is drawn from a study of T cell repertoires in cytomegalovirus infection. Looking at the study overall: CMV infection together with matching HLA type was indicated by public TCR beta signatures.

Study outcomes and limitations: CMV-specific HLA-C-restricted TCR beta clonotypes dominated the ex vivo response. Summed frequency of shared TCR beta families picked out CMV carriers who also had the relevant HLA.

About this clonotype itself: Its antigen is as yet unknown.

TCRdb passed the reads through MiXCR, listing each CDR3 protein once. In the table there are some 940,000 distinct CDR3 sequences, less than 35% of which are singletons. V was pared by 3 bases and J by 7 bases, with 9 bases between. This CDR3 is 12 amino acids long. The germline CDR1 and CDR2 sequences are LNHDA and SQIVND (reference sequence). This specimen consisted of cultured CD8+ T cells from PBMCs, obtained from culture after CMV antigen stimulation. This TCR came from a human donor in good health (CMV status not recorded). Some clones in this sample may be carry-over from other donors' samples. V usage is TRBV19 and J usage is TRBJ1-1, with D hard to call. The CDR3 loop reads CASSIATDEAFF. The CDR3 DNA sequence: TGTGCCAGTAGTATTGCCACGGATGAAGCTTTCTTT.